A selection of T cell receptor beta chains follows, all from one sample in a study of shared clonotypes between healthy human individuals. Clones were sequenced by immunoSEQ multiplex PCR, and TCRdb holds only the in-frame ones, with some missing. The sample gives hundreds of thousands of clones, around two thirds of which show up once; about 1.7% is in the top ten. Sequencing was carried out using memory CD4+ T cells sorted from blood. The receptors derive from a woman aged 30 to 39 in good health. Both conserved end residues are trimmed from each CDR3. D genes are given only for firm matches. Clone sizes are given selectively: once, few, many, or a class where the clone is expanded.

V gene | clone size | D gene | CDR3 protein
TRBV6-1 | - | TRBD1 | ASIRQGDSYEQY
TRBV5-1 | many | - | ASSLGTAGNTIY
TRBV29-1 | few | - | SVASRVSDTEAF
TRBV6-1 | - | - | ASSLYNEQF
TRBV7-8 | - | TRBD1 | ASSVGTGGFLTEAF
TRBV7-9 | - | - | ASSSLGGRSGYT
TRBV29-1 | - | - | SVEDAGLLGYT
TRBV18 | few | TRBD1 | ASSPDRDQPQH
TRBV6-6 | - | - | ASSPGGLGNQPQH
TRBV2 | - | TRBD2 | ASSLSAGEETQY
TRBV5-1 | - | - | ASSYLPDVGTGELF
TRBV20-1 | - | - | SARLDSEQY
TRBV7-2 | once | - | ASSFVRGSTNEKLF
TRBV4-2 | - | TRBD2 | ASSHTTSGSGNEQF
TRBV7-2 | - | TRBD2 | ASSQYEGLDPYEQY
TRBV28 | few | - | AGGGAGSSDTQY
TRBV29-1 | many | - | SVLGWNGYT
TRBV25-1 | - | - | ASSSPATNEKLF
TRBV19 | many | TRBD1 | ASTPGWDSPYSNQPQH
TRBV5-1 | - | - | ASSLEAVRGVGGYT
TRBV28 | once | - | ASSGEFKQF
TRBV4-1 | - | TRBD2 | ASSRSTSGTNEQF
TRBV29-1 | - | TRBD1 | SVKQGVSEQY
TRBV21-1 | once | - | ASSNWSEQF
TRBV7-9 | - | - | ASSLEGGPSMIHEQY
TRBV6-1 | many | - | ASSLKYGETQY
TRBV6-1 | - | - | ASSEIEQETQY
TRBV7-9 | once | - | ASSLGTAKNIQY
TRBV5-4 | - | - | ASSLDWFNEQF
TRBV15 | - | - | ATSTRDSNQPQH
TRBV4-1 | few | - | ASSRQRGDTEAF
TRBV27 | many | - | ASSSQGNYGYT
TRBV6-1 | - | - | ASSVHDYGYT
TRBV10-1 | few | TRBD2 | ASSSGLAGDNEQF
TRBV5-1 | - | - | ASSLARGTTGPTEAF
TRBV18 | - | - | ASSQQDTSTDTQY
TRBV5-1 | few | TRBD1 | ASSSTGMNTEAF
TRBV30 | few | TRBD2 | AWSRGRGTGELF
TRBV5-6 | - | TRBD2 | ASSTILAGVSYEQF
TRBV5-1 | - | TRBD1 | ASSFDRGHEQY
TRBV28 | - | TRBD1 | ASSSTASGTGHVLYGYT
TRBV6-5 | - | - | ASSHGRGGYT
TRBV28 | - | - | ASSPEGRPRNTEAF
TRBV7-9 | - | TRBD2 | ASSLLAGDLHEQY
TRBV18 | - | - | ASSPNGNEQY
TRBV7-9 | - | - | ASSFDSGDTQY
TRBV19 | - | - | ATRQRGSGGNQPQH
TRBV5-1 | - | - | ASSSGAPRETQY
TRBV28 | - | - | ASSEGGFDKNIQY
TRBV30 | - | - | AGCDMDGTQNQPQH
TRBV9 | - | TRBD2 | ASSVVASGGITDTQY
TRBV5-1 | - | - | ASSLAMGVEAF
TRBV6-6 | - | TRBD1 | ASRTGGNEQF
TRBV10-2 | - | TRBD2 | ASGTSGRSDTQY